Listed here are 30 T cell receptor beta chains from one sample, sequenced in a study of T cell responses to AZD1222 COVID-19 vaccine. Sequencing used immunoSEQ multiplex PCR; TCRdb keeps in-frame clones, though not all of them. This sample carries over 120,000 clones, more than 90% of them seen once, and the ten largest clones take around 1.5%. The sequenced sample was peripheral blood, obtained on day 0 of AZD1222 vaccination. The receptor source for this set is an adult in good health.

The rearrangement uses TRBV10-3 and TRBJ1-4, with D unresolved. CDR3 length: 15 residues. Trimming shortened V by 0 bases and J by 5 bases, and 10 bases separated the two germline ends. Germline CDR1 ENHRY, CDR2 SYGVKD. The CDR3 DNA reads as TGTGCCATCAGTGAGTCTGGCAGGATAAATGAAAAACTGTTTTTT. It encodes CAISESGRINEKLFF.

V and J are TRBV13 and TRBJ2-1; TRBD1 matches at 9 bases. This CDR3 comprises 16 residues. Trimming cost V 1 base and J 1 base; bases outside gene matches: 2. The V gene's germline CDR1 is PRHDT and CDR2 FYEKMQ (reference sequence). CDR3 residues: CASSLEGTGSYNEQFF. The CDR3 DNA follows: TGTGCCAGCAGCTTAGAAGGGACAGGGTCCTACAATGAGCAGTTCTTC.

The V call is TRBV25-1, the J call TRBJ1-3, with 11 bases that match TRBD1. The CDR3 has 15 amino acids. From germline, CDR1 is MGHDK and CDR2 SYGVNS. The ends lost 1 base at V and 8 bases at J; junction bases unmatched: 4. In DNA form, the CDR3 reads TGTGCCAGCAGTGAATTAGGGACAGGGGGGGACACCATATATTTT. This translates into CASSELGTGGDTIYF.

The chain employs TRBV21-1 and TRBJ1-5; the DNA was not used to check the table's D call, TRBD1. TRBV21-1 represents a pseudogene. The CDR3 consists of 15 residues. The CDR3 DNA reads as TGTGCCAGCAGCGGGGCAGACAATAGCAATCAGCCCCAGCATTTT. Translating gives CASSGADNSNQPQHF.

The CDR3 loop reads CASSDLAGYNEQFF. Written as DNA, the CDR3 is TGTGCCAGCAGTGATCTAGCGGGCTACAATGAGCAGTTCTTC. The J gene is TRBJ2-1, the V gene TRBV6-4; 8 bases match TRBD2. V lost 3 bases and J lost 3; bases outside the gene matches: 1. Germline V gene data show CDR1 as MRHNA and CDR2 as SNTAGT. CDR3 length: 14 residues.

This chain connects TRBV21-1 to TRBJ1-2; no DNA check was done on the table's D call, TRBD1. TRBV21-1 is labeled a pseudogene. CDR3 length equals 16 residues. CDR3 DNA: TGTGCCAGCAGCAAAACCCACAGGGAAATTAACTATGGCTACACCTTC. As protein: CASSKTHREINYGYTF.

The CDR3 here is CASRRTGAAGELFF. CDR3 in DNA: TGTGCCAGCAGAAGGACGGGGGCGGCCGGGGAGCTGTTTTTT. The V gene is TRBV13, the J gene TRBJ2-2, with D possibly called TRBD1 or TRBD2 (6 bases each). Trimming took off 6 bases at V and 6 bases at J, with 14 bases between the two ends. The CDR3 runs to 14 residues. Germline CDR1 reads PRHDT; CDR2 reads FYEKMQ (reference sequence).

This rearrangement joins TRBV5-1 to TRBJ2-3, with 7 bases aligning to TRBD1. J gave up 5 bases and V 3 bases, and 6 bases lay outside the gene matches. CDR3 length equals 14 residues. Germline V gives CDR1 SGHRS, CDR2 YFSETQ. The CDR3 protein is CASSSTGLKDTQYF. The CDR3 DNA sequence: TGCGCCAGCAGCTCGACAGGGCTCAAAGATACGCAGTATTTT.

This chain uses TRBV30 with TRBJ1-6; maybe TRBD1 (6 bases). Trimming took 1 base from V and 6 from J, leaving 10 bases between them. This CDR3 has 14 residues. CDR1 and CDR2 (germline): GTSNPN, SVGIG (reference sequence). The CDR3 sequence is CAWSDGTRNSPLHF. DNA of the CDR3: TGTGCCTGGAGTGATGGGACACGTAATTCACCCCTCCACTTT.

V and J are TRBV5-1 and TRBJ2-4; D possibly uses TRBD1 or TRBD2 (6 bases each). Germline loops: CDR1 SGHRS, CDR2 YFSETQ. With 4 bases removed from V and 9 bases from J, the gap between germline ends came to 23 bases. There are 16 residues in the CDR3. The CDR3 DNA reads as TGCGCCAGCAGCCCAGAAAGGGGGGCAGCCCGGGGCATTCAGTACTTC. This codes for CASSPERGAARGIQYF.

The V and J genes are TRBV5-1 and TRBJ2-3; D call uncertain. The CDR3 loop spans 13 amino acids. CDR1 SGHRS and CDR2 YFSETQ come from the germline V gene. Trimming stripped 0 bases from V and 6 bases from J, with 8 bases between. The CDR3 here is CASSLDAYDTQYF. The DNA for the CDR3 is TGCGCCAGCAGCTTGGATGCGTACGATACGCAGTATTTT.

V usage is TRBV6-5 and J usage is TRBJ1-3, with 7 bases identical to TRBD1. This CDR3 comprises 14 residues. Trimming removed 4 bases from V and 2 bases from J; junction bases left unmatched: 2. In germline, CDR1 is MNHEY, CDR2 SVGAGI. The CDR3 sequence is CASSFDRAGNTIYF. DNA of the CDR3: TGTGCCAGCAGTTTTGACAGGGCTGGAAACACCATATATTTT.

This sequence joins TRBV29-1 and TRBJ1-5, with a tentative D call TRBD1 (6 bases). V shed 4 bases and J shed 9 bases, with 13 bases lying between them. Germline V gives CDR1 SQVTM, CDR2 ANQGSEA. The CDR3 has 12 residues. Here the CDR3 reads CSVGEGDRPQHF. The CDR3 DNA reads as TGCAGCGTTGGTGAGGGGGATCGGCCCCAGCATTTT.

V and J are TRBV5-1 and TRBJ2-5, with 12 bases lining up with TRBD1. Germline V gene lookup returns CDR1 SGHRS and CDR2 YFSETQ. The junction had 8 bases not matched to a gene; V was cut back by 5 bases and J by 3 bases. The CDR3 has 16 residues. Here the CDR3 DNA reads TGCGCCAGCAGGCCCGGGACAGGGGGCGTCGAAGAGACCCAGTACTTC. Its protein product is CASRPGTGGVEETQYF.

The CDR3 region has the DNA TGTGCCAGCAGTGATGGACAGGGCCTCGGGCCCCAGCATTTT. It encodes CASSDGQGLGPQHF. The gene calls are TRBV2 and TRBJ1-5, with 8 bases matching TRBD1. The CDR3 covers 14 residues. Looked up from germline, CDR1 is SNHLY and CDR2 is FYNNEI. The V segment lost 3 bases and the J segment 9 bases; nucleotides outside the gene matches: 7.

The chain recombines TRBV27 with TRBJ2-2, with D possibly TRBD1 on 5 matching bases. The V gene's germline CDR1 is MNHEY and CDR2 SMNVEV (reference sequence). V lost 5 bases and J 4 bases, leaving 14 bases between the germline ends. This CDR3 has 15 amino acids. Here the CDR3 reads CASSPRGASTGELFF. For the CDR3, the DNA is TGTGCCAGCAGTCCAAGGGGTGCGAGCACCGGGGAGCTGTTTTTT.

The rearrangement links TRBV18 to TRBJ2-6, with 7 bases lining up with TRBD2. J gave up 2 bases and V 3 bases, and 10 bases lay outside the gene matches. The length of the CDR3 is 18 residues. Germline V lookup: CDR1 KGHSH, CDR2 LQKENI. DNA of the CDR3: TGTGCCAGCTCACCTGCGGGGGACCGGCTACCTGGGGCCAACGTCCTGACTTTC. Translating it yields CASSPAGDRLPGANVLTF.

V and J are TRBV5-6 and TRBJ2-1; tentatively, D is TRBD1 or TRBD2 (5 bases each). The CDR3 runs to 15 residues. Germline V lookup: CDR1 SGHDT, CDR2 YYEEEE. The ends were cut back, 2 bases at V and 12 bases at J, with 21 bases in the middle. CDR3 in amino acids: CASSFQGRDGRGQFF. In DNA, the CDR3 is TGTGCCAGCAGCTTTCAAGGAAGGGACGGTCGTGGGCAGTTCTTC.

The CDR3 nucleotides are TGTGCCAGCAGTGGGGGGGGCCCCCCCAAAGGCTACACCTTC. It specifies CASSGGGPPKGYTF. The rearrangement uses TRBV2 and TRBJ1-2; weak D call: TRBD1 (6 bases). The ends were cut back, 4 bases at V and 8 bases at J, with 17 bases in the middle. This CDR3 is built from 14 residues. CDR1 is SNHLY and CDR2 is FYNNEI in the germline V gene.

Only one count was recorded for this clone. The chain recombines TRBV12-3 or TRBV12-4 with TRBJ1-1; no clear D. The V and J ends lost 3 bases and 8 bases respectively, with 13 bases between them. CDR3 length equals 13 residues. The CDR3 spells CASSFIVNSEAFF. DNA for the CDR3: TGTGCCAGCAGTTTTATTGTCAACTCCGAAGCTTTCTTT.

The chain carries TRBV12-3 or TRBV12-4 and TRBJ2-7; 9 positions agree with TRBD1. The CDR3 spans 13 residues. V gave up 6 bases and J gave up 5 bases; unmatched junction bases: 5. The DNA for the CDR3 is TGTGCCAGCAGAACAGGGGGCCGCCACGAGCAGTACTTC. Translating gives CASRTGGRHEQYF.

This chain links TRBV28 with TRBJ1-1, with D maybe TRBD1 (5 bases). V lost 3 bases, J lost 1 base, and 15 bases lay in between. The CDR3 is made up of 16 amino acids. Germline V lookup: CDR1 MDHEN, CDR2 SYDVKM. The CDR3 is CASSFPAWGGNTEAFF. The CDR3 bases are TGTGCCAGCAGTTTTCCGGCCTGGGGGGGGAACACTGAAGCTTTCTTT.

DNA for the CDR3: TGCGCCAGCAGCCAAGATCAGGGCTCCTACAATGAGCAGTTCTTC. Translation: CASSQDQGSYNEQFF. This chain connects TRBV4-1 to TRBJ2-1; possible D gene TRBD1, 5 bases. The V end lost 0 bases, the J end lost 0 bases, and 6 bases lay between the germline ends. There are 15 residues in the CDR3. Germline V gene lookup returns CDR1 MGHRA and CDR2 YSYEKL.

The rearrangement links TRBV15 to TRBJ2-1; 8 bases are a match to TRBD2. V trimming: 0 bases; J trimming: 9 bases; junction bases outside the gene matches: 10. CDR3 length: 16 residues. The germline gives CDR1 LNHNV, CDR2 YYDKDF (reference sequence). The CDR3 nucleotides read TGTGCCACCAGCAGAGATAAAAGCGGGAGCTCGATTGAGCAGTTCTTC. Translation gives CATSRDKSGSSIEQFF.

J is TRBJ1-6 and V is TRBV9; no reliable D call. This CDR3 contains 14 residues. V lost 2 bases and J 9 bases, leaving 12 bases between the germline ends. Germline V gene lookup returns CDR1 SGDLS and CDR2 YYNGEE. The CDR3 region has the DNA TGTGCCAGCAGCGTGACACCCGTGGGTTCACCCCTCCACTTT. Translation: CASSVTPVGSPLHF.

This clone was seen just once. The chain uses TRBV5-1 and TRBJ1-1, with D perhaps matching TRBD1 (6 bases). Germline V gives CDR1 SGHRS, CDR2 YFSETQ. V lost 4 bases, J lost 2 bases, and 12 bases lay in between. CDR3 size: 14 residues. The CDR3 sequence: CASSPGASNTEAFF. As DNA, the CDR3 is TGCGCCAGCAGCCCGGGGGCCTCCAACACTGAAGCTTTCTTT.

This clone was seen just once. The J gene is TRBJ1-6, the V gene TRBV27, with unresolved D. The CDR3 consists of 17 residues. Trimming took 0 bases from V and 2 from J, leaving 11 bases between them. CDR1 and CDR2 (germline): MNHEY, SMNVEV (reference sequence). The CDR3 bases are TGTGCCAGCAGTTTATCAGCACAGTCCGCCTATAATTCACCCCTCCACTTT. This translates into CASSLSAQSAYNSPLHF.

This chain links TRBV6-1 with TRBJ1-5, with D perhaps matching TRBD1 (6 bases). V lost 3 bases and J lost 2, with 17 bases in between. Germline lookup yields CDR1 MNHNS and CDR2 SASEGT. There are 17 residues in the CDR3. CDR3 sequence: CASSDLGRGLGNQPQHF. DNA of the CDR3: TGTGCCAGCAGTGATTTGGGCCGGGGGCTCGGCAATCAGCCCCAGCATTTT.

V usage is TRBV19 and J usage is TRBJ1-1; D is possibly TRBD1 (5 bases). V was trimmed by 1 base and J by 1 base, leaving 13 bases between them. Germline CDR1 and CDR2: LNHDA and SQIVND (reference sequence). This CDR3 comprises 16 residues. CDR3 amino acids: CASSIGGAGQNTEAFF. For the CDR3, the DNA is TGTGCCAGTAGTATAGGGGGCGCAGGTCAGAACACTGAAGCTTTCTTT.

The chain couples TRBV18 to TRBJ2-5, with TRBD2 identical over 14 bases. V lost 0 bases and J lost 5; bases outside the gene matches: 5. CDR1 and CDR2 (germline): KGHSH, LQKENI. The CDR3 sequence is 17 residues long. The DNA for the CDR3 is TGTGCCAGCTCACCACCGAGTCGACTAGCGGGAGGGGAGACCCAGTACTTC. This sequence encodes CASSPPSRLAGGETQYF.